This T cell receptor beta chain was profiled in a study of blood T cell repertoires in COVID-19. Across the study: Samples of COVID-19 (acute and convalescent) were obtained from the United States, Italy and Spain.

The cohort comprised adults aged roughly 18 to 95 years residing in some 24 US areas. Clinical history reported by participants formed the basis on which cohorts were assigned. The V and J ends lost 6 bases and 2 bases respectively, with 17 bases between them. This CDR3 contains 16 residues. Germline CDR1 ENHRY, CDR2 SYGVKD. In the study's own analysis: Amplifying reference gene primers gave estimates of nucleated cell counts. The assay was immunoSEQ multiplex PCR, and TCRdb's table has in-frame clones only and misses some. That table furnishes V, J and clone size, whereas the DNA furnished D and trimming. The profile covers 210,000 or so clones, with around nine tenths appearing a single time and less than 14% taken by the ten largest.

The receptor was derived from a man between 25 and 39 years old who had recovered from COVID-19. Sample: PBMCs or T cells enriched from blood (not recorded which). The chain uses TRBV10-3 and TRBJ2-1; perhaps TRBD2 as D (7 bases). The CDR3 protein is CAIRDWGRGTYNEQFF. CDR3 bases: TGTGCCATCAGGGATTGGGGGAGGGGGACCTACAATGAGCAGTTCTTC.